The 22 T cell receptor beta chains given below trace back to one sample, sequenced in a study of T-cell reconstitution after alpha-beta-depleted transplantation in children. Unique molecular identifiers were incorporated during preparation of the TCRbeta library. MiXCR, run by TCRdb on the PCR reads, gives a single entry per CDR3 protein. The table records about 980,000 distinct CDR3 sequences, roughly 31% of them present only once. The specimen comprised PBMCs, mostly from graft donor cells, sampled 360 days after TCRalphabeta/CD19-depleted stem cell transplant. The source of these receptors is a boy under three years old who had a stem cell transplant for SCID, so the T cells may come from the graft donor.

In this sample, this clonotype turned up a few times. The chain combines TRBV9 with TRBJ2-1; D unresolved. CDR1 and CDR2 (germline): SGDLS, YYNGEE. The CDR3 has 17 residues. Deletions cut 0 bases from V and 1 base from J, with 14 bases between. This chain's CDR3 is CASSVADHSSSYNEQFF. The CDR3 bases are TGTGCCAGCAGCGTAGCCGATCACAGTTCATCCTACAATGAGCAGTTCTTC.

The V gene is TRBV4-2, the J gene TRBJ2-1; TRBD2 agrees at 11 bases. The CDR3 contains 16 residues. Germline trimming cut 4 bases from V and 4 bases from J; bases unmatched to any gene: 6. Germline CDR1 is LGHNA and CDR2 is YNFKEQ. The CDR3 DNA reads TGTGCCAGCAGCCTGACTAGCGGGGCGGAGTACAATGAGCAGTTCTTC. It translates to CASSLTSGAEYNEQFF.

Only a few counts were recorded for this clonotype. The genes are TRBV6-5 and TRBJ1-3, with D hard to call. V dropped 4 bases and J dropped 3 bases, with 13 bases sitting between them. The CDR3 is made up of 15 amino acids. Germline CDR1 MNHEY, CDR2 SVGAGI. CDR3 amino acids: CASSLGRKVGNTIYF. CDR3 in DNA: TGTGCCAGCAGTTTGGGCAGGAAAGTTGGAAACACCATATATTTT.

V and J are TRBV28 and TRBJ2-3; 9 bases fit TRBD2. Germline CDR1 MDHEN, CDR2 SYDVKM. The CDR3 runs 16 residues. V shed 5 bases and J 4 bases; nucleotides not matched to a gene: 10. This chain's CDR3 is CASSPERGAFPDTQYF. DNA for the CDR3: TGTGCCAGCAGTCCGGAGCGGGGGGCTTTCCCAGATACGCAGTATTTT. Variable domain in full (rest from reference TRBV28 and TRBJ2-3): DVKVTQSSRYLVKRTGEKVFLECVQDMDHENMFWYRQDPGLGLRLIYFSYDVKMKEKGDIPEGYSVSREKKERFSLILESASTNQTSMYLCASSPERGAFPDTQYFGPGTRLTVL.

This clonotype has a handful of counts. The chain employs TRBV12-3 or TRBV12-4 and TRBJ2-5; D is tentatively TRBD1 or TRBD2 (5 bases each). The CDR3 loop spans 14 amino acids. V was shortened by 5 bases and J by 5 bases, with 15 bases between the two germline ends. In nucleotides, the CDR3 is TGTGCCAGCAGTGCCCGGGACGGATGGGAGACCCAGTACTTC. Protein sequence: CASSARDGWETQYF.

The CDR3 DNA reads as TGTGCCAGCAGTCTCTCCGGGACTACCACAGATACGCAGTATTTT. This gives the protein CASSLSGTTTDTQYF. The V and J genes are TRBV27 and TRBJ2-3; 7 bases are a match to TRBD2. Per germline, CDR1 MNHEY and CDR2 SMNVEV (reference sequence). This CDR3 spans 15 amino acids. V was pared by 5 bases and J by 2 bases, with 7 bases of the junction left unmatched.

This clonotype was recorded a few times. The chain has TRBV4-3 and TRBJ2-2, with TRBD2 identical over 7 bases. Looked up from germline, CDR1 is LGHNA and CDR2 is YSLEER. This CDR3 is 16 amino acids long. The J segment lost 2 bases and the V segment lost 0 bases, leaving 3 bases of the junction unmatched. CDR3 protein: CASSQDGRANTGELFF. CDR3 nucleotide sequence: TGCGCCAGCAGCCAAGATGGGAGGGCTAACACCGGGGAGCTGTTTTTT.

This clonotype was seen a few times. V and J are TRBV7-8 and TRBJ1-5; D unresolved. CDR3 length equals 16 residues. Trimming stripped 1 base from V and 7 bases from J, with 17 bases between. CDR1 is SGHVS, CDR2 FQNEAQ, per germline. CDR3 loop: CASSLGTGRLSQPQHF. The DNA for the CDR3 is TGTGCCAGCAGCTTAGGGACGGGCAGGTTGTCGCAGCCCCAGCATTTT.

This chain uses TRBV29-1 with TRBJ2-1, with 8 bases lining up with TRBD2. V lost 0 bases and J lost 6; bases outside the gene matches: 13. This CDR3 is built from 17 residues. Germline V gives CDR1 SQVTM, CDR2 ANQGSEA. CDR3 protein: CSVEDSGRGGPSNEQFF. In DNA form, the CDR3 reads TGCAGCGTTGAAGATTCGGGACGGGGGGGCCCTAGCAATGAGCAGTTCTTC.

This clonotype was seen only a few times. The chain couples TRBV28 to TRBJ2-7; tentatively, D is TRBD1 or TRBD2 (5 bases each). There are 15 residues in the CDR3. Germline V CDR1 and CDR2: MDHEN, SYDVKM. V gave up 3 bases and J gave up 3 bases, with 15 bases separating them. The CDR3 is CASSFPSGRRYEQYF. The DNA of the CDR3 is TGTGCCAGCAGTTTTCCCTCGGGACGGCGCTACGAGCAGTACTTC.

V is TRBV7-6 and J is TRBJ1-1; perhaps TRBD1 as D (6 bases). Trimming took off 5 bases at V and 1 base at J, with 14 bases between the two ends. CDR3 length equals 15 residues. Germline CDR1 is SGHVS and CDR2 is FNYEAQ. CDR3 in amino acids: CASSRGAGPNTEAFF. The CDR3 nucleotides are TGTGCCAGCAGCCGGGGGGCAGGCCCGAACACTGAAGCTTTCTTT.

In this sample, this clonotype turned up a few times. This sequence joins TRBV4-1 and TRBJ2-7, with D hard to call. There are 14 residues in the CDR3. From germline, CDR1 is MGHRA and CDR2 YSYEKL. V was cut by 0 bases and J by 0 bases, with 6 bases left in between. The CDR3 loop is CASSQEAFSYEQYF. CDR3 DNA: TGCGCCAGCAGCCAAGAGGCCTTCTCCTACGAGCAGTACTTC.

This chain uses TRBV6-1 with TRBJ2-7; D possibly corresponds to TRBD1 (5 bases). This CDR3 contains 15 residues. CDR1 and CDR2 from the germline V gene are MNHNS and SASEGT. V dropped 7 bases and J dropped 6 bases, with 22 bases sitting between them. As DNA, the CDR3 is TGTGCCAGCACCCGGACAAACGTGGATCGGGCCGAGCAGTACTTC. As protein: CASTRTNVDRAEQYF.

This rearrangement joins TRBV11-2 to TRBJ2-5; a weak D match, TRBD2 (6 bases). V was trimmed by 4 bases and J by 9 bases, leaving 9 bases between them. CDR1 and CDR2 from the germline V gene are SGHAT and FQNNGV. This CDR3 comprises 11 residues. The CDR3 loop is CASSSGRSQYF. CDR3 DNA sequence: TGTGCCAGCAGCTCGGGGAGGTCCCAGTACTTC.

The CDR3 bases are TGTGCCACCAATCGTGCCGGGAGGACAGCGATAGCTAACTATGGCTACACCTTC. The encoded protein is CATNRAGRTAIANYGYTF. This chain links TRBV15 with TRBJ1-2, with D possibly TRBD1 on 6 matching bases. The CDR3 spans 18 residues. CDR1 is LNHNV, CDR2 YYDKDF, per germline (reference sequence). V shed 7 bases and J shed 0 bases, with 24 bases lying between them.

This clonotype has just a few counts. The chain links TRBV29-1 to TRBJ2-3, with D perhaps assigned TRBD1 or TRBD2 (7 bases each). Between the trimmed V and J ends, which lost 4 bases and 5 bases, there was a span of 16 bases. Germline V gene sequence: CDR1 SQVTM, CDR2 ANQGSEA. There are 14 residues in the CDR3. The CDR3 region is CSVADFRGGDTQYF. CDR3 sequence (DNA): TGCAGCGTTGCGGACTTCAGGGGGGGAGATACGCAGTATTTT.

This sequence joins TRBV12-3 or TRBV12-4 and TRBJ2-1, with 9 bases that match TRBD2. The V and J ends lost 3 bases and 4 bases, in that order; junction bases with no gene match: 7. The CDR3 runs to 16 residues. Here the CDR3 reads CASSFVGGGAYNEQFF. As DNA, the CDR3 is TGTGCCAGCAGTTTTGTGGGCGGGGGGGCTTACAATGAGCAGTTCTTC.

The rearrangement joins TRBV24-1 to TRBJ2-1, with 11 bases identical to TRBD1. CDR1 and CDR2 (germline): KGHDR, SFDVKD. V trimming: 3 bases; J trimming: 5 bases; junction bases outside the gene matches: 14. This CDR3 region has 19 residues. CDR3: CATSDPTDRGLLGDNEQFF. The DNA of the CDR3 is TGTGCCACCAGTGATCCGACGGACAGGGGGCTCTTAGGTGACAATGAGCAGTTCTTC.

The chain uses TRBV11-1 and TRBJ1-3; D perhaps matches TRBD1 (5 bases). V lost 1 base and J lost 3, with 19 bases in between. Per germline, CDR1 SGHAT and CDR2 FQDESV (reference sequence). The length of the CDR3 is 18 residues. The CDR3 here is CASSLGSAGQGVGNTIYF. The DNA of the CDR3 is TGTGCCAGCAGCTTAGGATCGGCGGGCCAGGGAGTTGGAAACACCATATATTTT.

This clonotype was counted a few times. The chain links TRBV4-1 to TRBJ1-1; weak D call: TRBD1 (5 bases). CDR3 length: 17 residues. Germline CDR1 MGHRA, CDR2 YSYEKL. V was trimmed by 1 base and J by 8 bases, leaving 23 bases between them. The CDR3 spells CASSQGPRRDLEVEAFF. The CDR3, as DNA: TGCGCCAGCAGCCAAGGACCAAGAAGGGACCTCGAGGTAGAAGCTTTCTTT.

The chain couples TRBV2 to TRBJ2-7; 11 nucleotides line up with TRBD1. This CDR3 contains 15 residues. Unmatched junction bases numbered 7, after V lost 7 bases and J lost 2 bases. Germline values: CDR1 SNHLY, CDR2 FYNNEI. The CDR3 is CASKVAGQGAYEQYF. The DNA for the CDR3 is TGTGCCAGCAAGGTAGCGGGACAGGGGGCCTACGAGCAGTACTTC.

This clonotype has only a few counts. The chain couples TRBV6-5 to TRBJ2-1; 7 nucleotides align to TRBD1. The V segment lost 0 bases and the J segment 5 bases; nucleotides outside the gene matches: 4. The CDR3 runs to 15 residues. CDR1 and CDR2 (germline): MNHEY, SVGAGI. The DNA for the CDR3 is TGTGCCAGCAGTTACTCGGGACAGATACACAATGAGCAGTTCTTC. It translates to CASSYSGQIHNEQFF.